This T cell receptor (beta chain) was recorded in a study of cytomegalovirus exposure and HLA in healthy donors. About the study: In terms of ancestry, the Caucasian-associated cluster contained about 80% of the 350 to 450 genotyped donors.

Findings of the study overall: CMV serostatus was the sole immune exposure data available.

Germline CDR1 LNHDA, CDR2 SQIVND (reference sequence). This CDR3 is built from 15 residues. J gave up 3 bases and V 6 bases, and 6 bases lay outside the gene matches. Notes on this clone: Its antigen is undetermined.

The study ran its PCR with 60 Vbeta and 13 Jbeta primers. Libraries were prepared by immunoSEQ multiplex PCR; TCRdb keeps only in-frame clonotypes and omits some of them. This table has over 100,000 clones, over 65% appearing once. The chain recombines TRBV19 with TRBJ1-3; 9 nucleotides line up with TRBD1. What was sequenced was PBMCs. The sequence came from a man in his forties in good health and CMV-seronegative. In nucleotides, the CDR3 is TGTGCCAGTAGCCTACAGGGGGCGCTTGGAAACACCATATATTTT. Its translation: CASSLQGALGNTIYF.